These 13 T cell receptor beta chains share one sample of origin, sequenced in a study of molecular identifiers for immune sequencing clone quantification. One entry per CDR3 protein results from TCRdb running MiXCR on the PCR reads. Of fewer than 70,000 distinct CDR3 sequences in the sample, around a sixth were seen once. The source material was naive CD8+ T cells from blood, with Jurkat cell RNA spiked in. Subset reported: FACS-sorted CD8+CD4-CCR7+CD45RA+ naive T cells. All receptors come from a human donor in good health. Some libraries in this study had Jurkat cell RNA spiked in.

This clonotype was seen at least ten times. The V gene is TRBV12-3 or TRBV12-4, the J gene TRBJ2-2, with 8 bases identical to TRBD1. This CDR3 contains 19 residues. The V gene end was trimmed by 7 bases and the J gene end by 1 base; junction bases not matched to a gene: 17. The DNA for the CDR3 is TGTGCCAGCACCGATCCCGATGGACAGGGCCTTTGGAACACCGGGGAGCTGTTTTTT. This sequence encodes CASTDPDGQGLWNTGELFF.

The V and J genes are TRBV11-3 and TRBJ2-3, with unresolved D. This CDR3 has 16 amino acids. V lost 5 bases and J lost 0, with 15 bases in between. CDR1 is SGHNT and CDR2 is YENEEA in the germline V gene. The CDR3 DNA reads as TGTGCCAGCAGCCTAATTATAGCAGCTAGCACAGATACGCAGTATTTT. Protein product: CASSLIIAASTDTQYF.

This clonotype was picked up many times. The chain is built from TRBV27 and TRBJ2-5; TRBD1 agrees at 9 bases. Germline CDR1 reads MNHEY; CDR2 reads SMNVEV (reference sequence). V was clipped by 0 bases and J by 4 bases; unmatched bases: 6. The CDR3 totals 16 residues. The CDR3 is CASSLSITGGGETQYF. For the CDR3, the DNA is TGTGCCAGCAGTTTATCGATAACAGGGGGCGGAGAGACCCAGTACTTC.

In this sample, this clonotype turned up many times. The chain employs TRBV5-1 and TRBJ2-1; 7 bases line up with TRBD2. V shed 4 bases, J shed 5 bases, and the junction held 18 bases outside the gene matches. Per the germline V gene, CDR1 is SGHRS and CDR2 is YFSETQ. The CDR3 is 18 amino acids. CDR3 amino acids: CASSGLGGSLLPNNEQFF. CDR3 nucleotides: TGCGCCAGCAGCGGGTTGGGCGGGAGCCTCCTCCCCAACAATGAGCAGTTCTTC.

On this clonotype itself: This may come from a read error, since a much larger clone is one base off. V gene TRBV24-1 combines with J gene TRBJ1-5; 9 nucleotides agree with TRBD1. The CDR3 spans 16 residues. CDR1 and CDR2 (germline): KGHDR, SFDVKD. The CDR3 region is CATSHPGQGPNHPQHF. The CDR3 DNA follows: TGTGCCACCAGTCATCCGGGACAGGGTCCCAATCATCCCCAGCATTTT.

This clonotype was seen at least ten times. The CDR3 bases are TGTGCCAGCAGCCATATTGCGGGCAATTCGCAAGAGACCCAGTACTTC. Its translation is CASSHIAGNSQETQYF. This sequence joins TRBV3-1 and TRBJ2-5; a possible D gene is TRBD2 (5 bases). CDR1 is LGHDT, CDR2 YNNKEL, per germline (reference sequence). The germline V and J ends were trimmed by 3 bases and 2 bases, with 16 bases remaining between them. The CDR3 is 16 amino acids.

The table lists this clonotype with many counts. The CDR3 DNA is TGCAGATTCCCCGGGACTAGCGGACTTTTCGAGCAGTACTTC. This translates into CRFPGTSGLFEQYF. The gene calls are TRBV29-1 and TRBJ2-7; 11 bases fit TRBD2. The CDR3 loop spans 14 amino acids. In germline, CDR1 is SQVTM, CDR2 ANQGSEA.

This clonotype was observed many times. The rearrangement links TRBV21-1 to TRBJ2-5; the DNA was not compared with TRBD2, the D call given in the table. TRBV21-1 represents a pseudogene. The CDR3 loop spans 17 amino acids. As DNA, the CDR3 is TGTGCCAGCAGCAAAGACCTGTGGGCCTCCCTCCGAGAGACCCAGTACTTC. Protein sequence: CASSKDLWASLRETQYF.

This clonotype was detected many times. CDR3 bases: TGTGCCAGCAGCGATGTAGGCCTCAACGAGCAGTACTTC. It encodes CASSDVGLNEQYF. The chain has TRBV6-2 or TRBV6-3 and TRBJ2-7; D gene ambiguous. V lost 6 bases and J lost 5, with 14 bases in between. CDR1 and CDR2 from the germline V gene are MNHEY and SVGEGT. This CDR3 has 13 amino acids.

The chain has TRBV20-1 and TRBJ2-1; possible D gene TRBD2, 5 bases. V lost 5 bases and J lost 6, with 20 bases in between. The CDR3 spans 15 residues. The germline V gene encodes CDR1 DFQATT and CDR2 SNEGSKA (reference sequence). This CDR3 reads CSALSDQWGTNEQFF. For the CDR3, the DNA is TGCAGTGCTCTTAGCGACCAATGGGGAACCAATGAGCAGTTCTTC.

This clonotype was seen more than once but under ten times. The rearrangement uses TRBV28 and TRBJ2-3; TRBD2 aligns across 8 bases. CDR1 MDHEN and CDR2 SYDVKM come from the germline V gene. The V segment lost 1 base and the J segment 0 bases; nucleotides outside the gene matches: 9. This CDR3 comprises 18 residues. The DNA of the CDR3 is TGTGCCAGCAGTTTATTGAGCGGGAGCTTGGGGAGCACAGATACGCAGTATTTT. This encodes CASSLLSGSLGSTDTQYF.

This clonotype was observed a handful of times. J is TRBJ1-2 and V is TRBV27; no clear D gene. The V gene lost 0 bases and the J gene lost 4 bases, with 6 bases spanning the gap. CDR1 is MNHEY and CDR2 is SMNVEV in the germline V gene (reference sequence). CDR3 length: 13 residues. The CDR3 sequence: CASSLSAFYGYTF. The CDR3 DNA reads TGTGCCAGCAGTTTATCGGCCTTCTATGGCTACACCTTC.

The sample holds a few counts of this clonotype. The chain carries TRBV13 and TRBJ1-5, with D possibly matching TRBD1 (6 bases). The V gene lost 5 bases and the J gene lost 11 bases, with 13 bases spanning the gap. This CDR3 is 12 amino acids long. The germline gives CDR1 PRHDT, CDR2 FYEKMQ (reference sequence). CDR3 residues: CASSEGGLAQHF. CDR3 coding DNA: TGTGCCAGCAGCGAAGGGGGTTTAGCCCAGCATTTT. The variable domain in full, with the rest retrieved from reference TRBV13 and TRBJ1-5, is AAGVIQSPRHLIKEKRETATLKCYPIPRHDTVYWYQQGPGQDPQFLISFYEKMQSDKGSIPDRFSAQQFSDYHSELNMSSLELGDSALYFCASSEGGLAQHFGDGTRLSIL.